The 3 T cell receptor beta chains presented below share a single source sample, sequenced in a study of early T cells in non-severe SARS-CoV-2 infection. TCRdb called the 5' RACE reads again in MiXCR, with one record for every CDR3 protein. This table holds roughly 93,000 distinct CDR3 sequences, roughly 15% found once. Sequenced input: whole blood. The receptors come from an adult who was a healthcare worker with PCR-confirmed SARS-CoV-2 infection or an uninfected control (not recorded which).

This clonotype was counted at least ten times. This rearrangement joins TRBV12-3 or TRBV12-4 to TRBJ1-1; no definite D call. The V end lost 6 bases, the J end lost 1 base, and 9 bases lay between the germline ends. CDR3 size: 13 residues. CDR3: CASRAGRNTEAFF. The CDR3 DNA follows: TGTGCCAGCAGGGCTGGGAGGAACACTGAAGCTTTCTTT.

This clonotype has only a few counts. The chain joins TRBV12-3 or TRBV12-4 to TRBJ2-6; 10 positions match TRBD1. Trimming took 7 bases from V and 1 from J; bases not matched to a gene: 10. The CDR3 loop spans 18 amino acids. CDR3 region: CASNTGTGVFSGANVLTF. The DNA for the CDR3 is TGTGCCAGCAACACCGGGACAGGGGTTTTTTCTGGGGCCAACGTCCTGACTTTC.

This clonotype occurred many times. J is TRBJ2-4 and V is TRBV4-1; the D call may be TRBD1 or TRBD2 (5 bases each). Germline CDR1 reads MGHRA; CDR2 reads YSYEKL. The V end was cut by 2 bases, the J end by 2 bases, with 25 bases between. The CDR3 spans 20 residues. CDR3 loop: CASSQKWEPGPLGTKNIQYF. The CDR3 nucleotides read TGCGCCAGCAGCCAAAAGTGGGAACCGGGGCCCCTGGGGACCAAAAACATTCAGTACTTC.